What follows describes a single TCR beta chain. There is no known antigen for this receptor. Base qualities are missing; no much larger clone stands one base away. The data derive from a study of identifying expanded T cells in peripheral blood (dated by TCRdb to 2018 to 2020). About the study as a whole: Four technical replicates, made by sequencing separate aliquots from the same pool of genomic DNA, were compared pairwise. Study-wide findings and limitations: Across all healthy-donor time intervals, the beta-binomial model significantly lowered both the number of clones called differentially abundant and the false-positive rate. Approximately 1.2 differentially abundant clones were flagged by the binomial model between technical replicates, whereas about 15 and 18 were flagged over about two weeks and four weeks, respectively. The authors expected that over much longer intervals, such as months to years, biological variance in healthy repertoires might increase even further. Variance in clone template counts between roughly 2-week samples significantly increased with total template count across all healthy donors.

The immunoSEQ Assay, which uses bias-controlled multiplex PCR amplification of genomic DNA, was used to profile TCRbeta CDR3 regions. The original methods were these. To quantify the absolute abundance of each unique TCRbeta CDR3 region, the sequences were collapsed and filtered. Two models were used to test differential abundance: a binomial model (Fisher-equivalent) and a beta-binomial model that adds time-dependent variance fitted from healthy donors. Any clone with fewer than 5 combined templates was excluded, and a clone was called differentially abundant if its Benjamini-Hochberg FDR was below 0.01. The form v = (b*log(k)+a)^2 was used to model beta-binomial variance as a function of total template count across the two samples. What TCRdb holds here is the immuneACCESS table cut down to in-frame rearrangements. Part of the clones is not present; checked against another copy, under half of the missing clones reflect an unresolved V gene, and the others are unexplained. That table is the source of V, J and clone size, and D and trimming were worked out from the DNA. Present in this sample are around 100,000 clones, about 90% of which were seen just once. Around 5% of the sample comes from the top ten.

No immune events such as infections were documented for the healthy donors during the collection period. Healthy-donor blood repertoires served as a training cohort to calibrate time-dependent variance in a beta-binomial model of T-cell clone differential abundance. There were about ten healthy donors in the training cohort, of whom 3 were female and 7 were male. On average the donors were around 41 years old, and their ages spanned roughly 29 to 70 years. Obtained from a commercial supplier, whole blood was collected from each healthy donor at three time points set around two weeks apart. Genomic DNA was extracted from unsorted whole blood for immunosequencing. This sequence originates from a person aged 18-70 years in good health. The specimen sequenced was blood.

The nucleotide sequence reads TGTGCCATCAGGGGAAGCGGGGGCGACGGCTACACCTTC. This yields the protein CAIRGSGGDGYTF. In this chain, TRBV10-3 is recombined with TRBJ1-2; TRBD1 is possibly the D segment (6 matching bases). Spanning cysteine to phenylalanine, the CDR3 consists of 13 amino acids. Just CDR3 DNA is preserved here, 39 bases in frame from base 1. The junction carries 16 bases between V and J, which are trimmed by 6 bases and 8 bases respectively. In the germline V gene, CDR1 corresponds to ENHRY and CDR2 to SYGVKD.